This T cell receptor beta chain originates from a study of cytomegalovirus exposure and HLA in healthy donors. The CDR3 is 14 residues long. The V and J ends lost 4 bases and 6 bases, in that order; junction bases with no gene match: 8. The germline gives CDR1 SGDLS, CDR2 YYNGEE. The study's findings and limits: Many donors shared some public TCRs, even though most TCR sequences were rare.

The PCR made use of 60 Vbeta and 13 Jbeta primers. The method was immunoSEQ multiplex PCR; TCRdb's version includes in-frame clones alone and lacks a portion of them. The sample carries roughly 90,000 clones, about 82% recorded once. As regards this clone: Its antigen is as yet unknown.

This rearrangement joins TRBV9 to TRBJ1-1, with 8 bases fitting TRBD1. Sequencing used PBMCs. This sequence was found in a man aged 25-45 years in good health and CMV-seronegative. The CDR3 DNA is TGTGCCAGCAGCTACGCCGACAGGGGAGCTGAAGCTTTCTTT. It codes for CASSYADRGAEAFF.